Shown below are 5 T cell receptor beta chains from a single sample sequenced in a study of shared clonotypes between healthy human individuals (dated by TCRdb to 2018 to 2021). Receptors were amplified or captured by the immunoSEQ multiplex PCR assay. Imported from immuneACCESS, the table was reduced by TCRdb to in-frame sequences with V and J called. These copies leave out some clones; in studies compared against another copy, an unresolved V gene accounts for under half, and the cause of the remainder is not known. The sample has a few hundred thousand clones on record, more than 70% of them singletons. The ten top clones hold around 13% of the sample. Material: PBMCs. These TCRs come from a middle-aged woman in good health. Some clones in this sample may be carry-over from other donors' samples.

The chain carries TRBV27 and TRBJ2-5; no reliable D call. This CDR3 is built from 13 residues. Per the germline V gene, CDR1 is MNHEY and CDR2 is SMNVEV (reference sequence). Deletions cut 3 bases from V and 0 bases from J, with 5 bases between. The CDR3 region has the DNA TGTGCCAGCAGTTTTGCGTACCAAGAGACCCAGTACTTC. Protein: CASSFAYQETQYF.

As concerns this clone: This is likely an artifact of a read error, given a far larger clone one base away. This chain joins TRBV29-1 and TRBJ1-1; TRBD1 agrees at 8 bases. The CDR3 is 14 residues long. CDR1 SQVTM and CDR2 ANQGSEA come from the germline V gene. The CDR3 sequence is CGAADRGEYTEAFF. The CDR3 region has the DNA TGCGGCGCCGCTGACAGGGGAGAGTACACTGAAGCTTTCTTT.

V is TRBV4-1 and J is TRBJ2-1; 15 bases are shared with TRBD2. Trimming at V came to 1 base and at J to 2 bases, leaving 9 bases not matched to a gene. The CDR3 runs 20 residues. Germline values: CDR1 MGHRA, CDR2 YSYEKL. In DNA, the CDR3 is TGCGCCAGCAGCCAAGGCGCGGGACTAGCGGGAGGAGGGGCCTACAATGAGCAGTTCTTC. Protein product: CASSQGAGLAGGGAYNEQFF.

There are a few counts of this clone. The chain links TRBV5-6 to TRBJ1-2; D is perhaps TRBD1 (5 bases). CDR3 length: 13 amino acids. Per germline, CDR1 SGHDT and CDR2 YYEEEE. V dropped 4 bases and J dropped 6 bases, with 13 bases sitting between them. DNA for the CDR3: TGTGCCAGCAGCAGGGGACGACGGGATGGCTACACCTTC. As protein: CASSRGRRDGYTF.

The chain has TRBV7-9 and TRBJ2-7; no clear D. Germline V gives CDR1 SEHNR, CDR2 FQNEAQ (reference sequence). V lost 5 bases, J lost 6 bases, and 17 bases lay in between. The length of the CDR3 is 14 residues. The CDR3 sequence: CASSLGSPRREQYF. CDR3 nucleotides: TGTGCCAGCAGCCTAGGGTCCCCCCGCCGCGAGCAGTACTTC.